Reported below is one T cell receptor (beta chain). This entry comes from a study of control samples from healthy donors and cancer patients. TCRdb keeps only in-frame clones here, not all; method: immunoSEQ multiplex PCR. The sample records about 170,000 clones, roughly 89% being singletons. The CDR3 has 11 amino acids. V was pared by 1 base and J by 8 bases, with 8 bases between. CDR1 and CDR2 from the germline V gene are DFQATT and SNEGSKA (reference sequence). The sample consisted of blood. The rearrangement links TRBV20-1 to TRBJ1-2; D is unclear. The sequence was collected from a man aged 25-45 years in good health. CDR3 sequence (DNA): TGCAGTGCTAGAGCTATTGCCGGCTACACCTTC. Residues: CSARAIAGYTF.